This T cell receptor (beta chain) was profiled in a study of blood T cell repertoires in COVID-19. On the study more broadly: Acute and convalescent COVID-19 samples came from the United States, Italy and Spain. T cells, B-cell-depleted T cells, or PBMCs provided the cDNA or gDNA that served as material.

Under the authors' procedure: Nucleated cell counts were estimated from reference gene primer amplification. Repertoires were generated with immunoSEQ multiplex PCR, while TCRdb's copy carries only in-frame clones and drops some. V, J and clone size were drawn from that table, and D and trimming were deduced from the DNA. The data hold 50,000 to 70,000 clones, with approximately 84% observed a single time. Trimming removed 5 bases at V and 0 bases at J, with 13 bases between. Germline V gives CDR1 KGHSH, CDR2 LQKENI. This CDR3 comprises 15 residues. This TCR came from a man between 65 and 80 years old with active COVID-19. This chain links TRBV18 with TRBJ1-2; D is possibly TRBD1 (5 bases). Sample: peripheral blood. For the CDR3, the DNA is TGTGCCAGCTCATCACTCCCGACAGCTAACTATGGCTACACCTTC. Translation gives CASSSLPTANYGYTF.